This passage covers 24 T cell receptor beta chains from one sample sequenced in a study of T cell changes during pregnancy in multiple sclerosis (dated by TCRdb to the late 2010s). Preparation of the library involved the immunoSEQ multiplex PCR assay. As stored in TCRdb, this immuneACCESS dataset retains in-frame rearrangements with V and J assigned. A fraction of the clones does not appear; measured against another copy, unresolved V genes explain less than half of the discrepancy, and the remainder lacks a known reason. The sample contains roughly 100,000 clones, roughly nine tenths of them found a single time. In total, the top ten clones hold more than 0.85% of the sample. The specimen comprised peripheral blood, sampled after pregnancy. The receptors stem from a female donor with multiple sclerosis, enrolled in a pregnancy study.

This clone appeared once. The chain employs TRBV7-2 and TRBJ1-6; D unresolved. Germline assignment: CDR1 SGHTA and CDR2 FQGNSA. V lost 4 bases to trimming and J lost 18 bases, with 19 bases between them. The CDR3 has 13 amino acids. The CDR3, as DNA: TGTGCCAGCAGCTCAGAACCGGGAGCCGCGTCCCACTTT. Its translation: CASSSEPGAASHF.

The J gene is TRBJ1-1, the V gene TRBV9, with TRBD1 identical over 9 bases. V lost 0 bases to trimming and J lost 1 base; unmatched junction nucleotides: 13. This CDR3 spans 19 amino acids. CDR1 is SGDLS and CDR2 is YYNGEE in the germline V gene. The CDR3 bases are TGTGCCAGCAGCGTAGCTGATTCTCGGGACAGGGTGAGGAACACTGAAGCTTTCTTT. This encodes CASSVADSRDRVRNTEAFF.

The chain has TRBV19 and TRBJ2-7; D is possibly TRBD1 (8 bases). With 7 bases removed from V and 7 bases from J, the gap between germline ends came to 26 bases. CDR1 LNHDA and CDR2 SQIVND come from the germline V gene (reference sequence). This CDR3 contains 16 residues. CDR3 amino acids: CASTPRGGQALGEQYF. The CDR3 coding sequence is TGTGCCAGTACCCCCCGCGGGGGACAGGCATTGGGGGAGCAGTACTTC.

J is TRBJ2-1 and V is TRBV28, with 7 positions matching TRBD2. The CDR3 loop spans 14 amino acids. With V trimmed by 7 bases and J by 7 bases, 10 bases remained unmatched. CDR1 and CDR2 from the germline V gene are MDHEN and SYDVKM. The CDR3 DNA reads as TGTGCCAGCACCCCTGGACTAGTAGGTAATGAGCAGTTCTTC. It codes for CASTPGLVGNEQFF.

The genes are TRBV27 and TRBJ2-7; 8 nucleotides agree with TRBD2. Trimming took 6 bases from V and 4 from J; bases not matched to a gene: 5. Germline V gene sequence: CDR1 MNHEY, CDR2 SMNVEV (reference sequence). There are 13 residues in the CDR3. The chain's CDR3 is CASRASGLYEQYF. The CDR3 DNA reads as TGTGCCAGCAGGGCTAGCGGGCTTTACGAGCAGTACTTC.

This clone occurred once. This chain uses TRBV7-2 with TRBJ1-5; TRBD1 matches 7 bases. The V gene's germline CDR1 is SGHTA and CDR2 FQGNSA. V shed 6 bases and J 0 bases; nucleotides not matched to a gene: 8. This CDR3 region has 16 residues. CDR3 region: CASRDQGDNSNQPQHF. The CDR3 coding sequence is TGTGCCAGCAGAGACCAGGGGGACAATAGCAATCAGCCCCAGCATTTT.

The chain couples TRBV4-1 to TRBJ2-3, with TRBD2 matching 10 bases. V was pared by 4 bases and J by 4 bases, with 8 bases of the junction left unmatched. The CDR3 has 16 amino acids. Germline V CDR1 and CDR2: MGHRA, YSYEKL. This chain's CDR3 is CASSLLAGGPPDTQYF. In nucleotides, the CDR3 is TGCGCCAGCAGCCTTTTAGCGGGGGGACCTCCAGATACGCAGTATTTT.

This clone was found once. CDR3 DNA: TGTGCCAGCAGTCGGACAGGTCCTGGAAACACCATATATTTT. Protein sequence: CASSRTGPGNTIYF. This chain uses TRBV28 with TRBJ1-3; 7 nucleotides line up with TRBD1. Germline CDR1 and CDR2: MDHEN and SYDVKM. The V and J ends lost 5 bases and 2 bases, in that order; junction bases with no gene match: 3. The CDR3 has 14 amino acids.

This chain uses TRBV11-3 with TRBJ2-3; unclear D gene. The germline V gene has CDR1 SGHNT and CDR2 YENEEA. V was pared by 1 base and J by 1 base, with 9 bases between. The length of the CDR3 is 15 residues. In DNA, the CDR3 is TGTGCCAGCAGCTTAGCTAGGCCTGGCACAGATACGCAGTATTTT. Translation: CASSLARPGTDTQYF.

The chain carries TRBV10-2 and TRBJ2-1; D is perhaps TRBD1 (6 bases). Germline V gene lookup returns CDR1 WSHSY and CDR2 SAAADI. CDR3 size: 16 residues. Trimming took off 6 bases at V and 9 bases at J, with 24 bases between the two ends. CDR3 sequence: CASRPSGVRNLSEQFF. In DNA, the CDR3 is TGCGCCAGCAGGCCATCAGGGGTTCGGAACCTCAGTGAGCAGTTCTTC.

The rearrangement uses TRBV9 and TRBJ2-1; TRBD2 matches 9 bases. This CDR3 region has 13 residues. The germline V gene encodes CDR1 SGDLS and CDR2 YYNGEE. V lost 8 bases to trimming and J lost 4 bases; unmatched junction nucleotides: 4. The CDR3 nucleotides are TGTGCCAGATATAGCGGGAGTTACAATGAGCAGTTCTTC. Translated: CARYSGSYNEQFF.

The rearrangement links TRBV5-8 to TRBJ1-1, with 7 bases identical to TRBD1. Germline CDR1 SGHTS, CDR2 YDEGEE. Trimming took 4 bases from V and 4 from J; bases not matched to a gene: 4. The CDR3 is made up of 13 amino acids. The chain's CDR3 is CASSATGVTEAFF. The CDR3 bases are TGTGCCAGCAGCGCTACAGGGGTCACTGAAGCTTTCTTT.

This clone was found once. The chain recombines TRBV7-9 with TRBJ2-3; possibly TRBD1 for D (6 bases). The germline V gene encodes CDR1 SEHNR and CDR2 FQNEAQ (reference sequence). V lost 5 bases, J lost 2 bases, and 11 bases lay in between. The CDR3 extends over 14 amino acids. The CDR3 here is CASSNRDLTDTQYF. The CDR3 DNA reads TGTGCCAGCAGCAACAGGGACCTCACAGATACGCAGTATTTT.

The chain combines TRBV27 with TRBJ2-6; D ambiguous. Per germline, CDR1 MNHEY and CDR2 SMNVEV (reference sequence). The CDR3 is 12 residues long. The germline V and J ends were trimmed by 6 bases and 8 bases, with 8 bases remaining between them. CDR3 sequence reads: CASRTMSNVLTF. As DNA, the CDR3 is TGTGCCAGCAGGACAATGTCCAACGTCCTGACTTTC.

V and J are TRBV25-1 and TRBJ2-2; perhaps TRBD1 as D (6 bases). The CDR3 sequence is 16 residues long. Germline V lookup: CDR1 MGHDK, CDR2 SYGVNS. V dropped 6 bases and J dropped 8 bases, with 22 bases sitting between them. As DNA, the CDR3 is TGTGCCAGCAGCGAGAGACTGACAGGTCTTGGGGGGGAGCTGTTTTTT. Protein: CASSERLTGLGGELFF.

This chain joins TRBV7-2 and TRBJ2-2; 7 bases fit TRBD1. The CDR3 has 19 amino acids. The ends lost 0 bases at V and 1 base at J; junction bases unmatched: 11. CDR1 is SGHTA and CDR2 is FQGNSA in the germline V gene. The CDR3 DNA reads as TGTGCCAGCAGCTTAGCTCTGATTCGGACAGGCAAGAACACCGGGGAGCTGTTTTTT. It is translated as CASSLALIRTGKNTGELFF. Together with reference TRBV7-2 and TRBJ2-2, the CDR3 gives the full variable domain: GAGVSQSPSNKVTEKGKDVELRCDPISGHTALYWYRQSLGQGLEFLIYFQGNSAPDKSGLPSDRFSAERTGGSVSTLTIQRTQQEDSAVYLCASSLALIRTGKNTGELFFGEGSRLTVL.

The V call is TRBV2, the J call TRBJ1-6; 8 nucleotides agree with TRBD1. Per the germline V gene, CDR1 is SNHLY and CDR2 is FYNNEI. Trimming took 4 bases from V and 8 from J; bases not matched to a gene: 7. The CDR3 is 15 amino acids. This CDR3 reads CASSGGDRGYSPLHF. CDR3 sequence (DNA): TGTGCCAGCAGTGGCGGCGACAGGGGATATTCACCCCTCCACTTT.

The genes are TRBV6-5 and TRBJ2-7, with TRBD2 matching 13 bases. The germline V gene has CDR1 MNHEY and CDR2 SVGAGI. The CDR3 contains 14 residues. V shed 6 bases, J shed 5 bases, and the junction held 4 bases outside the gene matches. CDR3 residues: CASSWTSGGHEQYF. In DNA, the CDR3 is TGTGCCAGCAGCTGGACTAGCGGGGGCCACGAGCAGTACTTC.

The J gene is TRBJ2-3, the V gene TRBV18, with 10 bases aligning to TRBD2. V dropped 2 bases and J dropped 4; count of bases not matched to a gene: 6. The CDR3 extends over 16 amino acids. The germline gives CDR1 KGHSH, CDR2 LQKENI. This CDR3 reads CASSPRVAGGADTQYF. For the CDR3, the DNA is TGTGCCAGCTCACCAAGGGTAGCGGGAGGTGCAGATACGCAGTATTTT.

V and J are TRBV7-2 and TRBJ2-5, with 10 bases matching TRBD2. The CDR3 contains 15 residues. Germline CDR1 and CDR2: SGHTA and FQGNSA. The ends lost 1 base at V and 7 bases at J; junction bases unmatched: 6. The CDR3 here is CASSLGLAGQRTQYF. The CDR3 DNA reads as TGTGCCAGCAGCTTAGGACTAGCGGGTCAACGGACCCAGTACTTC.

V is TRBV18 and J is TRBJ2-5; D uncertain. V gave up 3 bases and J gave up 2 bases, with 4 bases separating them. Germline loops: CDR1 KGHSH, CDR2 LQKENI. This CDR3 is 12 amino acids long. DNA of the CDR3: TGTGCCAGCTCACCCCGGCAAGAGACCCAGTACTTC. This translates into CASSPRQETQYF. Drawing the rest from reference TRBV18 and TRBJ2-5, the complete variable domain is NAGVMQNPRHLVRRRGQEARLRCSPMKGHSHVYWYRQLPEEGLKFMVYLQKENIIDESGMPKERFSAEFPKEGPSILRIQQVVRGDSAAYFCASSPRQETQYFGPGTRLLVL.

This clone occurred once. V is TRBV29-1 and J is TRBJ2-7, with D uncertain. Germline lookup yields CDR1 SQVTM and CDR2 ANQGSEA. This CDR3 is 12 amino acids long. V dropped 1 base and J dropped 4 bases, with 8 bases sitting between them. The CDR3 DNA reads as TGCAGCGTTGAAGGAGGAAGATACGAGCAGTACTTC. This gives the protein CSVEGGRYEQYF.

The chain couples TRBV6-4 to TRBJ2-1; tentatively, D is TRBD2 (5 bases). The CDR3 spans 16 residues. The germline CDR1 and CDR2 sequences are MRHNA and SNTAGT. V lost 2 bases to trimming and J lost 1 base, with 12 bases between them. The CDR3 sequence: CASSDGEGKSYNEQFF. CDR3 sequence (DNA): TGTGCCAGCAGTGACGGTGAGGGAAAATCCTACAATGAGCAGTTCTTC.

The rearrangement joins TRBV6-1 to TRBJ2-2; D is possibly TRBD1 (5 bases). Germline V gene data show CDR1 as MNHNS and CDR2 as SASEGT. V gave up 5 bases and J gave up 7 bases, with 14 bases separating them. This CDR3 is 14 amino acids long. This CDR3 is CASSPEQVLGELFF. DNA for the CDR3: TGTGCCAGCAGTCCTGAACAGGTTCTCGGGGAGCTGTTTTTT.